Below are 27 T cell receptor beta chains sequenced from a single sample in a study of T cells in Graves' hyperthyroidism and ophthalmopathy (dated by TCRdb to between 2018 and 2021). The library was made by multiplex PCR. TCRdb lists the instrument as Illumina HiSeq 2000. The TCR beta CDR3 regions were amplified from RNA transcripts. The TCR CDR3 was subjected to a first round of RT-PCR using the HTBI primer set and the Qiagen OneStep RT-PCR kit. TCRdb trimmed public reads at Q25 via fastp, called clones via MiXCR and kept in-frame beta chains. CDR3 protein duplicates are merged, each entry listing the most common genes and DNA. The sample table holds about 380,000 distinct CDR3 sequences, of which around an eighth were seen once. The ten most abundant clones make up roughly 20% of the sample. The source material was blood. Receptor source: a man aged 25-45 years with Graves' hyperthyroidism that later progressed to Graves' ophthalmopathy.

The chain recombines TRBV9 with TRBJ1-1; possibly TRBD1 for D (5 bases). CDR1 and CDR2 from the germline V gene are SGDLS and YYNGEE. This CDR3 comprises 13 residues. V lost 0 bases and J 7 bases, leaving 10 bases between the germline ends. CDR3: CASSVGDEYEAFF. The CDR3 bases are TGTGCCAGCAGCGTAGGGGACGAATATGAAGCTTTCTTT.

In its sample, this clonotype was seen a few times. CDR3 loop: CASSVGLSGGRDTQYF. DNA of the CDR3: TGTGCCAGCAGCGTAGGTCTTAGCGGGGGGCGAGATACGCAGTATTTT. This rearrangement joins TRBV9 to TRBJ2-3; 10 nucleotides line up with TRBD2. Looked up from germline, CDR1 is SGDLS and CDR2 is YYNGEE. The J segment lost 5 bases and the V segment lost 0 bases, leaving 6 bases of the junction unmatched. The CDR3 spans 16 residues.

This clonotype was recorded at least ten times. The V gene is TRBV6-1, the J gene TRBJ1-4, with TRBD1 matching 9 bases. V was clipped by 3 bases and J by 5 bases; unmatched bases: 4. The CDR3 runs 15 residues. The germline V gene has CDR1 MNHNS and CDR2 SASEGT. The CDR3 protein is CASSDAGQGNEKLFF. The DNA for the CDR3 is TGTGCCAGCAGTGATGCAGGACAGGGGAATGAAAAACTGTTTTTT.

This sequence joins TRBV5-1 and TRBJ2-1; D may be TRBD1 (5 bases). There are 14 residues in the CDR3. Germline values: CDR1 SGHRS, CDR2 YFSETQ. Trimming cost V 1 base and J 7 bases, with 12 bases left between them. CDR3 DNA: TGCGCCAGCAGCTTGCTCCGCTCAGGGAATGAGCAGTTCTTC. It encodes CASSLLRSGNEQFF.

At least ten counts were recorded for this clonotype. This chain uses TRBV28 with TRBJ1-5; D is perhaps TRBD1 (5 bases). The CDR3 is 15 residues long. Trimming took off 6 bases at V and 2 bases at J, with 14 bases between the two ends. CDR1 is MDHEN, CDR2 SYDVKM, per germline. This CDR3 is CASSGGWGGNQPQHF. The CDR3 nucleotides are TGTGCCAGCAGCGGGGGGTGGGGGGGCAATCAGCCCCAGCATTTT.

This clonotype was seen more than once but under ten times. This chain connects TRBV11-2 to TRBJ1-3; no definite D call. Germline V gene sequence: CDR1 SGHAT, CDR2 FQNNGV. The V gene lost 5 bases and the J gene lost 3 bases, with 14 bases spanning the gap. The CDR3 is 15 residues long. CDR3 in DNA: TGTGCCAGCAGCCCCGAGGCGGGGATTGGAAACACCATATATTTT. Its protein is CASSPEAGIGNTIYF.

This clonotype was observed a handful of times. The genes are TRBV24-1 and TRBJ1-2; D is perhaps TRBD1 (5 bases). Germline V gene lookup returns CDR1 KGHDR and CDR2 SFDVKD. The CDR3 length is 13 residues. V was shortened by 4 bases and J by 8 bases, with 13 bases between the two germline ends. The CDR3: CATSETGTGGYTF. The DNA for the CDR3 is TGTGCCACCAGTGAAACCGGGACGGGAGGCTACACCTTC.

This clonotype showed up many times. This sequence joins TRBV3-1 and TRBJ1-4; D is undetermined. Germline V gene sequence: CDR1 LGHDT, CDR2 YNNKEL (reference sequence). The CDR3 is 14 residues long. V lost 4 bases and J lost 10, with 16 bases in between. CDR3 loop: CASSPQGEGGKLFF. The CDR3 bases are TGTGCCAGCAGCCCCCAAGGAGAGGGAGGAAAACTGTTTTTT.

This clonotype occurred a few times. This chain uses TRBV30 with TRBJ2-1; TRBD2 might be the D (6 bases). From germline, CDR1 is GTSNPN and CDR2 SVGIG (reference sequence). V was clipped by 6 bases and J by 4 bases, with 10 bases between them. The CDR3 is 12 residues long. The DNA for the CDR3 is TGTGCCTGTCGGACTACTTACAATGAGCAGTTCTTC. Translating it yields CACRTTYNEQFF.

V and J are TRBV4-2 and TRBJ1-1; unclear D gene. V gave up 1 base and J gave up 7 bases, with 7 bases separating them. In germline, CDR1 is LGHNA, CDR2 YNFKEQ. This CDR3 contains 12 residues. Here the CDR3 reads CASSQGEGEAFF. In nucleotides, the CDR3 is TGTGCCAGCAGCCAAGGGGAGGGTGAAGCTTTCTTT.

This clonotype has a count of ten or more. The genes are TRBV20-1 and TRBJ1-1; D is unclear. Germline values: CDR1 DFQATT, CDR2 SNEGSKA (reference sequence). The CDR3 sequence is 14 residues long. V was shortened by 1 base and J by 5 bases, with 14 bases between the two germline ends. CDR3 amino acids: CSARVGSKRTEAFF. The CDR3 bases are TGCAGTGCTAGAGTGGGGAGTAAACGAACTGAAGCTTTCTTT.

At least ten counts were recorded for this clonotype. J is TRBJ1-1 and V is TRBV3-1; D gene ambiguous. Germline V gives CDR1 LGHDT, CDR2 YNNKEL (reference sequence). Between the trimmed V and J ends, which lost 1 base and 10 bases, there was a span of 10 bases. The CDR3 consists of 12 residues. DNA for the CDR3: TGTGCCAGCAGCCAAGGGTCGGGCTTAGCTTTCTTT. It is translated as CASSQGSGLAFF.

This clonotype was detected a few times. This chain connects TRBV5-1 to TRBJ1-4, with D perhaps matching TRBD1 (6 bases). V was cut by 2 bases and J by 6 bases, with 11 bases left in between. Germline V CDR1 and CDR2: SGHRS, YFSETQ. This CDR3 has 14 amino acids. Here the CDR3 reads CASSFSGDYEKLFF. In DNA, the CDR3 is TGCGCCAGCAGCTTTTCAGGGGACTATGAAAAACTGTTTTTT.

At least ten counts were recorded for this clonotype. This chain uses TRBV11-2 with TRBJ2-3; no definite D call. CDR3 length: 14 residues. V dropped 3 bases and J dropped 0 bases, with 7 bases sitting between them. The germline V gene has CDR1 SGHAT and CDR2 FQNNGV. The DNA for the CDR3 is TGTGCCAGCAGCTTTCGACTGAGCACAGATACGCAGTATTTT. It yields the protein CASSFRLSTDTQYF.

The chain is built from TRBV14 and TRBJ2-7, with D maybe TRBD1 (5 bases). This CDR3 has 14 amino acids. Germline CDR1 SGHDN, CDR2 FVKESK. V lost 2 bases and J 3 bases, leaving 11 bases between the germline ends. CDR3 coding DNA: TGTGCCAGCAGCCAAAAAGGGGTCCGCTACGAGCAGTACTTC. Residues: CASSQKGVRYEQYF.

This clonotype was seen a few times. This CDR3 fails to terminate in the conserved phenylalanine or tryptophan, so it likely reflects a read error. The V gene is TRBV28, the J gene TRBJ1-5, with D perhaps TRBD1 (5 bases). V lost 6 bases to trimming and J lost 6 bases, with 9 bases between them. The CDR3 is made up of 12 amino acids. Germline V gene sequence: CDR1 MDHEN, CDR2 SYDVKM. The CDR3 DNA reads TGTGCCAGCAGGCAGGGTTTTCAGCCCCAGCATCTT. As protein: CASRQGFQPQHL.

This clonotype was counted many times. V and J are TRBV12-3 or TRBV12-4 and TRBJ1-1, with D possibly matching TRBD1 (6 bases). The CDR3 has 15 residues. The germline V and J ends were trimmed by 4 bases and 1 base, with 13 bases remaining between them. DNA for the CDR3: TGTGCCAGCAGTTCCCCCACAGGGAGGAACACTGAAGCTTTCTTT. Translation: CASSSPTGRNTEAFF.

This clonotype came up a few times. The CDR3 DNA follows: TGCGCCAGCAGTGCCGGGACAGGGGTGGGAAAACTGTTTTTT. This encodes CASSAGTGVGKLFF. V gene TRBV10-1 combines with J gene TRBJ1-4; 10 nucleotides agree with TRBD1. V was clipped by 4 bases and J by 10 bases; unmatched bases: 6. The CDR3 extends over 14 amino acids. Germline V lookup: CDR1 WNHNN, CDR2 SYGVQD (reference sequence).

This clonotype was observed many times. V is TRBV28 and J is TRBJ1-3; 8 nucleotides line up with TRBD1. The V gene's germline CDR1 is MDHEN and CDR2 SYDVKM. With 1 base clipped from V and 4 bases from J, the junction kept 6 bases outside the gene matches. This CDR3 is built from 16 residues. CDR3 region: CASSLFQGALGNTIYF. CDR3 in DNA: TGTGCCAGCAGTTTATTCCAGGGGGCATTAGGAAACACCATATATTTT.

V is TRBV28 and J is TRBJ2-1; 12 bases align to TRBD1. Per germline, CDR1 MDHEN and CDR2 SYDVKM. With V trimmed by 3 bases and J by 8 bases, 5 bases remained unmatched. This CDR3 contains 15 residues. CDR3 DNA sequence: TGTGCCAGCAGTTTTAGGGACAGGGGGCAACATGAGCAGTTCTTC. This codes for CASSFRDRGQHEQFF.

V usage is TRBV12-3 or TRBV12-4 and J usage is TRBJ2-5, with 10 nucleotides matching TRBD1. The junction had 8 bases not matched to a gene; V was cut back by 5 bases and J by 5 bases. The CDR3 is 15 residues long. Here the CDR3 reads CASSPGQGIWETQYF. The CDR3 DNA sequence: TGTGCCAGCAGTCCGGGACAGGGGATATGGGAGACCCAGTACTTC.

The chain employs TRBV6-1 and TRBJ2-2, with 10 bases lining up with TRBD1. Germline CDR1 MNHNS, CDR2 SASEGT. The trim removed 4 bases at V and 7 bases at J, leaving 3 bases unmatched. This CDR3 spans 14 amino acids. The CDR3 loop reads CASSAGQGNGELFF. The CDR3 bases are TGTGCCAGCAGTGCGGGACAGGGGAACGGGGAGCTGTTTTTT.

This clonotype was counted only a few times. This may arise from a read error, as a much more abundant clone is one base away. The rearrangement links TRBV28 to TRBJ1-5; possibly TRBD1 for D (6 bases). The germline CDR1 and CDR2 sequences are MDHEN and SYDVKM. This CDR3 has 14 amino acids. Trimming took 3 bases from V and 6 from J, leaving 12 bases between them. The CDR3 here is CASSLGGLSQPQHF. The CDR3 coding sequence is TGTGCCAGCAGTTTGGGGGGGCTGAGTCAGCCCCAGCATTTT. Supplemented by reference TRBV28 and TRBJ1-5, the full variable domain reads DVKVTQSSRYLVKRTGEKVFLECVQDMDHENMFWYRQDPGLGLRLIYFSYDVKMKEKGDIPEGYSVSREKKERFSLILESASTNQTSMYLCASSLGGLSQPQHFGDGTRLSIL.

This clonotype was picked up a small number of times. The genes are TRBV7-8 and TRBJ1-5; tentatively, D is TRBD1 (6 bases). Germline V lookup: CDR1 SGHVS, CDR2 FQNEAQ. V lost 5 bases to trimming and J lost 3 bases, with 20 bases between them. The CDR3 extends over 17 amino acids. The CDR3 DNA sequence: TGTGCCAGCAGCCCTCCTCCTACGGAGGGACACAATCAGCCCCAGCATTTT. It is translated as CASSPPPTEGHNQPQHF.

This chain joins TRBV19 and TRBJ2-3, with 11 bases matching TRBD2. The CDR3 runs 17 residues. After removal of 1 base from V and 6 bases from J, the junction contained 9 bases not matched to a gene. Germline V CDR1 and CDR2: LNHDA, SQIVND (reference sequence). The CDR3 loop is CASSIGGGTSGSDTQYF. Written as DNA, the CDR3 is TGTGCCAGTAGTATAGGGGGCGGGACTAGCGGTTCCGATACGCAGTATTTT.

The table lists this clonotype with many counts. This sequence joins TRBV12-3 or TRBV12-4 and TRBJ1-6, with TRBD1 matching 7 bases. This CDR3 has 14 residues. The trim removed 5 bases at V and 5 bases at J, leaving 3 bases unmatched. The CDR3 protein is CASSTGVHNSPLHF. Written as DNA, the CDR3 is TGTGCCAGCAGTACAGGGGTCCATAATTCACCCCTCCACTTT.

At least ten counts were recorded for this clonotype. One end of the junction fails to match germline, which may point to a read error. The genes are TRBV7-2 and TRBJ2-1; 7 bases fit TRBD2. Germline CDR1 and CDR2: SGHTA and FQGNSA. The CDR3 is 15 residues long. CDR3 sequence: CASTLQAGDYNEQFF. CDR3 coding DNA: TGTGCCAGCACCTTACAGGCGGGGGATTACAATGAGCAGTTCTTC.